The rows below give T cell receptor beta chains drawn from one sample of a study of blood T cell repertoires in COVID-19. This table comes from immunoSEQ multiplex PCR, and its TCRdb copy is limited to in-frame clones, with some not included. The sample has a few hundred thousand clones; around 91% are singletons. Source material: PBMCs or T cells enriched from blood (not recorded which). The origin of the receptors is a man younger than 30 who had recovered from COVID-19. The CDR3 runs from the conserved cysteine through the conserved F or W. A D gene is named only where the DNA matches it firmly. Some rows mark clone size as missing; the rest say once, few, many or name a class of expanded clone.

V	size	J	D	DNA	CDR3
TRBV27	-	TRBJ2-3	TRBD2	TGTGCCAGCTCCCCTCTCGCGGGGGGGGCAGATACGCAGTATTTT	CASSPLAGGADTQYF
TRBV3-1/TRBV3-2	-	TRBJ2-1	TRBD1	TGTGCCAGCAGCCGGGACAGGGCCCCCTACAATGAGCAGTTCTTC	CASSRDRAPYNEQFF
TRBV4-1	-	TRBJ2-7	-	TGCGCCAGCAGCCAACCCGGGGAAACCTACGAGCAGTACTTC	CASSQPGETYEQYF
TRBV12-3/TRBV12-4	many	TRBJ1-2	-	TGTGCCAGCACCCCTGCCAGGGGAGATGGCTACACCTTC	CASTPARGDGYTF
TRBV19	-	TRBJ2-5	TRBD1	TGTGCCAGTAATTCCGGGACAGACCAAGAGACCCAGTACTTC	CASNSGTDQETQYF
TRBV27	-	TRBJ2-3	TRBD2	TGTGCCAGCAGACCGGGACTAGGGGGAATCACAGATACGCAGTATTTT	CASRPGLGGITDTQYF
TRBV11-2	-	TRBJ2-1	TRBD2	TGTGCCAGCAGCTTAGAGTTAAGGACTAGCGCGTTAGGCGAGCAGTTCTTC	CASSLELRTSALGEQFF
TRBV25-1	-	TRBJ2-5	TRBD2	TGTGCCAGCTCGCTAGGACTAGCGGGAGTTGGCCAAGAGACCCAGTACTTC	CASSLGLAGVGQETQYF
TRBV5-6	-	TRBJ2-7	-	TGTGCCAGCAGTTCAACGACAGGGGCGGGGGACGAGCAGTACTTC	CASSSTTGAGDEQYF
TRBV7-3	-	TRBJ2-2	TRBD2	TGTGCCAGCAGCTTAGAGGGGACTAGCCGCACCGGGGAGCTGTTTTTT	CASSLEGTSRTGELFF
TRBV10-3	once	TRBJ2-7	TRBD2	TGTGCCATCAGGAGGGACCGGGGGGCCTACGAGCAGTACTTC	CAIRRDRGAYEQYF
TRBV5-1	-	TRBJ2-7	-	TGCGCCAGCAGGGTTGCAACAGGGAGCTCCTACGAGCAGTACTTC	CASRVATGSSYEQYF
TRBV3-1/TRBV3-2	once	TRBJ2-7	-	TGTGCCAGCAGCCAAGGGAGGGTCTCCGGTAGTGGGTACGAGCAGTACTTC	CASSQGRVSGSGYEQYF
TRBV5-6	-	TRBJ1-2	-	TGTGCCAGCAGCTTGACAGGTTCGACCGGTGGCTACACCTTC	CASSLTGSTGGYTF
TRBV5-4	-	TRBJ2-2	TRBD1	TGTGCTGCTCAAAGGGGGACAGAAAGAAGCACCGGGGAGCTGTTTTTT	CAAQRGTERSTGELFF
TRBV10-3	-	TRBJ2-1	TRBD1	TGTGCCCTACGCTCGGGACAGGGCATCGATGAGCAGTTCTTC	CALRSGQGIDEQFF
TRBV24-1	-	TRBJ2-2	-	TGTGCCACCAGTGATCCCAGTAATTCCGGGGAGCTGTTTTTT	CATSDPSNSGELFF
TRBV25-1	-	TRBJ1-2	-	TGTGCCAGCAGTGAACAAGGGGGAACCCGCTATGGCTACACCTTC	CASSEQGGTRYGYTF
TRBV3-1/TRBV3-2	-	TRBJ1-4	-	TGTGCCAGCAGCCAAACAGACGAAAAACTGTTTTTT	CASSQTDEKLFF
TRBV5-1	few	TRBJ2-7	TRBD2	TGCGCCAGCAGCTTGCCGGGGGGTTTTGACGAGCAGTACTTC	CASSLPGGFDEQYF
TRBV6-4	-	TRBJ2-1	TRBD2	TGTGCCAGCAGTGACTCCCCGGGGGGCTACAATGAGCAGTTCTTC	CASSDSPGGYNEQFF
TRBV19	-	TRBJ2-5	TRBD2	TGTGCCGATCCTTGCGGGAGGGGACAAGAGACCCAGTACTTC	CADPCGRGQETQYF
TRBV28	-	TRBJ1-4	TRBD1	TGTGCCAGCAGTTTAAGACAGGGCCAAACGGAACTGTTTTTT	CASSLRQGQTELFF
TRBV18	-	TRBJ1-1	TRBD1	TGTGCCAGCTCACCACTGGCAGGGGGGTGGAACACTGAAGCTTTCTTT	CASSPLAGGWNTEAFF
TRBV12-5	once	TRBJ1-2	-	TGTGCTAGTGGTCCGACAGGCTCTAACTATGGCTACACCTTC	CASGPTGSNYGYTF
TRBV21-1	-	TRBJ1-1	-	TGTGCCAGCAGCAAGGGCAGGCCTTTGGTTAACACTGAAGCTTTCTTT	CASSKGRPLVNTEAFF
TRBV6-5	-	TRBJ2-7	TRBD1	TGTGCCAGCAGACTTACTCCTTCCGGGACAGCCGAGCAGTACTTC	CASRLTPSGTAEQYF
TRBV28	-	TRBJ1-5	-	TGTGCCAGCAGTTTGGGGCCAGGGAAACAGCCCCAGCATTTT	CASSLGPGKQPQHF